The clone carrying this T cell receptor (beta chain) came up once. The sample originates from a study of T cells after somatic rescue of genetic block. TCRdb keeps only in-frame clones here, not all; method: immunoSEQ multiplex PCR. The table has under 15,000 clones, around 71% seen once; the top ten hold less than 15%. Trimming took 3 bases from V and 3 from J, leaving 9 bases between them. The CDR3 length is 13 residues. The germline V gene has CDR1 LNHDA and CDR2 SQIVND (reference sequence). This chain connects TRBV19 to TRBJ2-7; unclear D gene. The sequencing input was peripheral blood mononuclear cells (PBMCs). This sequence was found in a boy younger than 18. Here the CDR3 DNA reads TGTGCCAGTAGTATGTACAGTAACTACGAGCAGTACTTC. It translates to CASSMYSNYEQYF.